What follows are 21 T cell receptor beta chains derived from one specimen sequenced in a study of CD8+ T cells in alopecia areata. The treatment denotes: oral pan-JAK inhibitor, 5-10 mg twice daily. RNA, once extracted, was reverse transcribed into cDNA for use as the sequencing template. Generated by immunoSEQ multiplex PCR, the TCRdb table keeps only in-frame clones and is missing some. The table lists about 180,000 clones, less than 75% of them singletons. The starting material was CD4+ T cells sorted from blood, obtained at approximately week 56, from a patient treated with tofacitinib. The receptors were sampled from a human donor with alopecia areata.

The V and J genes are TRBV29-1 and TRBJ1-4; D call uncertain. The CDR3 extends over 12 amino acids. Germline loops: CDR1 SQVTM, CDR2 ANQGSEA. The V end was cut by 3 bases, the J end by 5 bases, with 7 bases between. Here the CDR3 DNA reads TGCAGCGTTGACCCAGGCAATGAAAAACTGTTTTTT. Its protein is CSVDPGNEKLFF.

This chain uses TRBV6-4 with TRBJ2-5, with D uncertain. V was clipped by 3 bases and J by 5 bases, with 10 bases between them. Germline V gene sequence: CDR1 MRHNA, CDR2 SNTAGT. The CDR3 contains 13 residues. CDR3 loop: CASSERLGETQYF. For the CDR3, the DNA is TGTGCCAGCAGTGAGAGGTTGGGGGAGACCCAGTACTTC.

Points on this clone: Other DNA sequences of this sample code for an identical CDR3. The V and J genes are TRBV2 and TRBJ1-5; 9 bases are shared with TRBD1. Trimming removed 6 bases from V and 2 bases from J; junction bases left unmatched: 5. Germline assignment: CDR1 SNHLY and CDR2 FYNNEI. The CDR3 spans 15 residues. The CDR3 reads CASSVQGAGNQPQHF. CDR3 coding DNA: TGTGCCAGCAGCGTACAGGGGGCTGGCAATCAGCCCCAGCATTTT.

The chain combines TRBV6-5 with TRBJ1-6, with TRBD1 matching over 7 bases. Germline trimming cut 6 bases from V and 7 bases from J; bases unmatched to any gene: 6. Germline V gene lookup returns CDR1 MNHEY and CDR2 SVGAGI. The CDR3 consists of 14 residues. The CDR3 bases are TGTGCCAGCAGCATATCACAGGGGAATTCACCCCTCCACTTT. This codes for CASSISQGNSPLHF.

The V and J genes are TRBV30 and TRBJ1-6; no firm D call. The CDR3 extends over 14 amino acids. V was pared by 3 bases and J by 0 bases, with 6 bases between. CDR1 is GTSNPN and CDR2 is SVGIG in the germline V gene (reference sequence). Here the CDR3 DNA reads TGTGCCTGGAGGCGAGACTCCTATAATTCACCCCTCCACTTT. Translating gives CAWRRDSYNSPLHF.

This rearrangement joins TRBV6-6 to TRBJ2-3, with unresolved D. The germline V and J ends were trimmed by 3 bases and 6 bases, with 13 bases remaining between them. The germline V gene encodes CDR1 MNHNY and CDR2 SVGAGI (reference sequence). This CDR3 comprises 14 residues. In nucleotides, the CDR3 is TGTGCCAGCAGTTATATACGTGGGTCGGATACGCAGTATTTT. Amino acids: CASSYIRGSDTQYF.

The chain recombines TRBV25-1 with TRBJ2-7, with 7 bases aligning to TRBD1. CDR1 and CDR2 from the germline V gene are MGHDK and SYGVNS. The CDR3 consists of 14 residues. The V gene end was trimmed by 4 bases and the J gene end by 7 bases; junction bases not matched to a gene: 10. This chain's CDR3 is CASSVTGAAGEQYF. DNA for the CDR3: TGTGCCAGCAGTGTAACAGGGGCCGCTGGGGAGCAGTACTTC.

This rearrangement joins TRBV6-1 to TRBJ1-6; D is uncertain. This CDR3 has 14 amino acids. Trimming removed 2 bases at V and 7 bases at J, with 9 bases between. Germline CDR1 is MNHNS and CDR2 is SASEGT. Here the CDR3 reads CASSESGYNSPLHF. The CDR3 DNA is TGTGCCAGCAGTGAATCAGGTTACAATTCACCCCTCCACTTT.

V usage is TRBV6-6 and J usage is TRBJ2-5, with TRBD1 matching 8 bases. Looked up from germline, CDR1 is MNHNY and CDR2 is SVGAGI (reference sequence). V lost 6 bases and J lost 4; bases outside the gene matches: 7. This CDR3 contains 14 residues. CDR3 nucleotides: TGTGCCAGCAGGAGACAGGGGACGGGAGAGACCCAGTACTTC. Its protein product is CASRRQGTGETQYF.

This clone turned up a few times. The chain couples TRBV5-1 to TRBJ1-5; 10 nucleotides agree with TRBD1. The CDR3 length is 14 residues. The V segment lost 4 bases and the J segment 4 bases; nucleotides outside the gene matches: 2. Germline CDR1 and CDR2: SGHRS and YFSETQ. Here the CDR3 DNA reads TGCGCCAGCAGCCCGGGACAGGGGAATCAGCCCCAGCATTTT. This codes for CASSPGQGNQPQHF.

This chain links TRBV21-1 with TRBJ1-1. TRBV21-1 is annotated as a pseudogene. The CDR3 loop spans 11 amino acids. DNA of the CDR3: TGTGCCGGGGGAGGCGACACTGAAGCTTTCTTT. This translates into CAGGGDTEAFF.

V usage is TRBV7-3 and J usage is TRBJ2-2, with TRBD1 matching 7 bases. Germline loops: CDR1 SGHTA, CDR2 FQGTGA. With 5 bases clipped from V and 4 bases from J, the junction kept 13 bases outside the gene matches. This CDR3 spans 17 amino acids. The CDR3 region is CASSVGPTGSGTGELFF. The CDR3 DNA sequence: TGTGCCAGCAGCGTAGGACCGACAGGGTCTGGCACCGGGGAGCTGTTTTTT.

This clone has more than one count but fewer than ten. This sequence joins TRBV29-1 and TRBJ1-2; D not resolved. Germline loops: CDR1 SQVTM, CDR2 ANQGSEA. Trimming shortened V by 3 bases and J by 0 bases, and 5 bases separated the two germline ends. There are 12 residues in the CDR3. CDR3 loop: CSVDRANYGYTF. Here the CDR3 DNA reads TGCAGCGTTGATAGGGCTAACTATGGCTACACCTTC.

The chain has TRBV29-1 and TRBJ1-1; D may be TRBD1 (5 bases). Trimming pared 6 bases from V and 4 bases from J, leaving 15 bases between. The CDR3 has 13 residues. Germline-derived CDR1 and CDR2 are SQVTM and ANQGSEA. The CDR3 sequence is CSVTGAIATEAFF. In nucleotides, the CDR3 is TGCAGCGTAACAGGAGCCATCGCCACTGAAGCTTTCTTT.

This CDR3 is CASSSPNGYEQYF. The CDR3 coding sequence is TGTGCCAGCAGTTCACCGAATGGGTACGAGCAGTACTTC. The chain joins TRBV6-5 to TRBJ2-7; D gene ambiguous. This CDR3 has 13 residues. V lost 4 bases to trimming and J lost 4 bases, with 11 bases between them. CDR1 and CDR2 from the germline V gene are MNHEY and SVGAGI.

This sequence joins TRBV10-3 and TRBJ1-2, with D unresolved. Trimming cost V 0 bases and J 2 bases, with 7 bases left between them. There are 14 residues in the CDR3. The V gene's germline CDR1 is ENHRY and CDR2 SYGVKD. CDR3 sequence: CAISESTGNYGYTF. The CDR3 DNA reads TGTGCCATCAGTGAGTCGACCGGGAACTATGGCTACACCTTC.

Many counts were recorded for this clone. The chain combines TRBV15 with TRBJ2-4; 9 positions agree with TRBD2. J lost 15 bases, V lost 0 bases, and 9 bases had no gene match. The CDR3 extends over 14 amino acids. The germline V gene encodes CDR1 LNHNV and CDR2 YYDKDF (reference sequence). Written as DNA, the CDR3 is TGTGCCACCAGCAGAGACAGCGGGACTAGCCTTGTGTACTTC. It codes for CATSRDSGTSLVYF.

There are a few counts of this clone. The chain recombines TRBV15 with TRBJ1-5, with D unresolved. Germline CDR1 is LNHNV and CDR2 is YYDKDF (reference sequence). V lost 0 bases, J lost 3 bases, and 9 bases lay in between. The CDR3 runs 15 residues. The CDR3 DNA reads TGTGCCACCAGCAGAGATAGCGGGTTCAATCAGCCCCAGCATTTT. Its protein is CATSRDSGFNQPQHF.

The gene calls are TRBV30 and TRBJ1-5; D is possibly TRBD1 (5 bases). Germline-derived CDR1 and CDR2 are GTSNPN and SVGIG (reference sequence). This CDR3 is built from 12 residues. With 1 base removed from V and 6 bases from J, the gap between germline ends came to 7 bases. CDR3 region: CAWSGRAQPQHF. CDR3 bases: TGTGCCTGGAGTGGCAGGGCTCAGCCCCAGCATTTT.

The chain joins TRBV5-1 to TRBJ2-1; 9 bases line up with TRBD2. In germline, CDR1 is SGHRS, CDR2 YFSETQ. This CDR3 comprises 14 residues. With 3 bases clipped from V and 4 bases from J, the junction kept 2 bases outside the gene matches. The CDR3 DNA reads TGCGCCAGCAGCTGGAGCGGGGGGTACAATGAGCAGTTCTTC. Its protein is CASSWSGGYNEQFF.

Only a few counts were recorded for this clone. V and J are TRBV29-1 and TRBJ2-3; D may be TRBD2 (6 bases). In germline, CDR1 is SQVTM, CDR2 ANQGSEA. V was cut by 2 bases and J by 4 bases, with 10 bases left in between. The length of the CDR3 is 13 residues. The CDR3 protein is CSVERTGADTQYF. In DNA, the CDR3 is TGCAGCGTTGAAAGGACGGGGGCAGATACGCAGTATTTT.